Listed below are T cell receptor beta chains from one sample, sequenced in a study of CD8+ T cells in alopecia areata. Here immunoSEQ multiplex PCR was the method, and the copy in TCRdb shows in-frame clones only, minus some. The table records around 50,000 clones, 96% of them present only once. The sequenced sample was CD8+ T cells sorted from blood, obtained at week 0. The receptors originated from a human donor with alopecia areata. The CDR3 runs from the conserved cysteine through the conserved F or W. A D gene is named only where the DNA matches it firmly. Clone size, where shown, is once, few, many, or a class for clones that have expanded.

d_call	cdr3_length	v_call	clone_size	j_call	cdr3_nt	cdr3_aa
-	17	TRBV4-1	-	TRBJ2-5	TGCGCCAGCAGCCAAGTTGAAAGGGGGGGCTACCAAGAGACCCAGTACTTC	CASSQVERGGYQETQYF
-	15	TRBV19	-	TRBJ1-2	TGTGCCACGACAGTCCAAGTGGGATCCCACTATGGCTACACCTTC	CATTVQVGSHYGYTF
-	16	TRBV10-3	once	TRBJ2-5	TGTGCCATCAGCCTTACTCCAGGGACGCGCCAAGAGACCCAGTACTTC	CAISLTPGTRQETQYF
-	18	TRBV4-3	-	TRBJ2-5	TGCGCCAGCAGCCAAGATCGGGTTAGCGGAGGGCCGAGAGAGACCCAGTACTTC	CASSQDRVSGGPRETQYF
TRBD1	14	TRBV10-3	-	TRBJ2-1	TGTGCCATCAGTGAGCCGGACAGGGGGAATGAGCAGTTCTTC	CAISEPDRGNEQFF
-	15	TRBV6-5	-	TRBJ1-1	TGTGCCAGCAGTTACTCGAGGGGGGGGAACACTGAAGCTTTCTTT	CASSYSRGGNTEAFF
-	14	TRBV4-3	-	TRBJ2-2	TGCGCCAGCAGCCAAGATCAGAACACCGGGGAGCTGTTTTTT	CASSQDQNTGELFF
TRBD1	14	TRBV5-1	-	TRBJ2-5	TGCGCCAGCAGCTCGGCAGGGGGCCAAGAGACCCAGTACTTC	CASSSAGGQETQYF
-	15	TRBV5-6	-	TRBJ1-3	TGTGCCAGCAGCGCCGGGACGGACTCTGGAAACACCATATATTTT	CASSAGTDSGNTIYF
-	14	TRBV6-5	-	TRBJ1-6	TGTGCCAGCAGTTCACAGGCGATTAATTCACCCCTCCACTTT	CASSSQAINSPLHF
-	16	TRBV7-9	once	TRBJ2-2	TGTGCCAGCAGCGAGGCCGGGACTCACAACACCGGGGAGCTGTTTTTT	CASSEAGTHNTGELFF
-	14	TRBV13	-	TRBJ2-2	TGTGCCAGCAGCTTCTACCAGGGTCACGGGGAGCTGTTTTTT	CASSFYQGHGELFF
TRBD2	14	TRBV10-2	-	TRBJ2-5	TGCGCCAGCAGTAAGACTAGCGAGGGCGAGACCCAGTACTTC	CASSKTSEGETQYF
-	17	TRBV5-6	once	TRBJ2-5	TGTGCCAGCAGCTTGGGCTGGGGGTTTAAGGCCTGGGAGACCCAGTACTTC	CASSLGWGFKAWETQYF
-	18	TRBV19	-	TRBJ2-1	TGTGCCAGTAGTATAGATGGGCGGGACACGGGCCCACACGATGAGCAGTTCTTC	CASSIDGRDTGPHDEQFF
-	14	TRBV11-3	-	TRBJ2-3	TGTGCCAGCCGCCCCGGCGAACTGGTAGATACGCAGTATTTT	CASRPGELVDTQYF
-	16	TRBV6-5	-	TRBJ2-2	TGTGCCAGCAGTTACGGGGGGGGCCGAGCGCCCGGGGAGCTGTTTTTT	CASSYGGGRAPGELFF
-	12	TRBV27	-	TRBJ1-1	TGTGCCAGCGGACCTTTAAACACTGAAGCTTTCTTT	CASGPLNTEAFF
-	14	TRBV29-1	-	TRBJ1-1	TGCAGCGTGGCCGGAGGGGGGTGGGGCACTGAAGCTTTCTTT	CSVAGGGWGTEAFF
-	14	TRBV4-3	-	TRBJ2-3	TGCGCCAGCAGCCAGGGGTGGGGCGCAGATACGCAGTATTTT	CASSQGWGADTQYF
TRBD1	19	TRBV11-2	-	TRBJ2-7	TGTGCCAGCAGCTTAGAGTTATCGGCGGGACAGGGGGGCCCCTACGAGCAGTACTTC	CASSLELSAGQGGPYEQYF
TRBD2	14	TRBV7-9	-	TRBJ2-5	TGTGCCAGCAGCTTAGGGAGCGGGGACGAGACCCAGTACTTC	CASSLGSGDETQYF
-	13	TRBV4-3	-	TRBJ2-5	TGCGCCAGCAGCCAAGATCCGTCGGAGACCCAGTACTTC	CASSQDPSETQYF
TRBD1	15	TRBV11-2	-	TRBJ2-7	TGTGCCAGCAGCTTAGCGGGGACAGGGGTCGACGAGCAGTACTTC	CASSLAGTGVDEQYF
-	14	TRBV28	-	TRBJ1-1	TGTGCCAGCAGTTTTAGGGGGGGATACACTGAAGCTTTCTTT	CASSFRGGYTEAFF
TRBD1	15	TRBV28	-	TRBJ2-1	TGTGCCAGCAGGCCGGAGACAGGGGAATACAATGAGCAGTTCTTC	CASRPETGEYNEQFF
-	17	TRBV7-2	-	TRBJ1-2	TGTGCCAGCAGCTATTCTACCGGAGACGGAAAGACCTATGGCTACACCTTC	CASSYSTGDGKTYGYTF
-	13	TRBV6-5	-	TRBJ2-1	TGTGCCAGCAGTTACTCGAGATACAATGAGCAGTTCTTC	CASSYSRYNEQFF
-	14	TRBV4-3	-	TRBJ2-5	TGCGCCAGCAGCCAAGAAGGAGACCAAGAGACCCAGTACTTC	CASSQEGDQETQYF
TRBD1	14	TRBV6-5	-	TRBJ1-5	TGTGCCAGCAGGTCAGGGGGAGGCAATCAGCCCCAGCATTTT	CASRSGGGNQPQHF
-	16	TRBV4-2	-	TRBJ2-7	TGTGCCAGCAGCCAAGCGGCACAGGGCTTGGCACACGAGCAGTACTTC	CASSQAAQGLAHEQYF
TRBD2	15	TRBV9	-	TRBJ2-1	TGTGCCAGCAGCGTCCGGACTAGCGGGCTCAATGAGCAGTTCTTC	CASSVRTSGLNEQFF
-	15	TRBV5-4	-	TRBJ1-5	TGTGCCAGCAGCATTGCGGGGGTGGATAATCAGCCCCAGCATTTT	CASSIAGVDNQPQHF